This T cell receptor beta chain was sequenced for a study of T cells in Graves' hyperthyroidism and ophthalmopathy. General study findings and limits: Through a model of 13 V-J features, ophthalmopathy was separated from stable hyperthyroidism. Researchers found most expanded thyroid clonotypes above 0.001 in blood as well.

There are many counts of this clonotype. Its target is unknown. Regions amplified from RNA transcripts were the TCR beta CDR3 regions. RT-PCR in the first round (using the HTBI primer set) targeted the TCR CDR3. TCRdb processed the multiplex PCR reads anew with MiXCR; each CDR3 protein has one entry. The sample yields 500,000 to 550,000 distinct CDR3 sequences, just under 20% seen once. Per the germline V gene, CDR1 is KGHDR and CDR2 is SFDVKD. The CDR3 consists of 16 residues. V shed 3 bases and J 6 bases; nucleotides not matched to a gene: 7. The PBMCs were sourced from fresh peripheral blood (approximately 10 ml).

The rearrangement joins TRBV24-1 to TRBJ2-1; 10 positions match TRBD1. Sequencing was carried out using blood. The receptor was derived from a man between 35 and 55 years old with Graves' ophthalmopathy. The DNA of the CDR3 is TGTGCCACCAGTGATGTGACAGGGGGCGAATTCAATGAGCAGTTCTTC. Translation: CATSDVTGGEFNEQFF.